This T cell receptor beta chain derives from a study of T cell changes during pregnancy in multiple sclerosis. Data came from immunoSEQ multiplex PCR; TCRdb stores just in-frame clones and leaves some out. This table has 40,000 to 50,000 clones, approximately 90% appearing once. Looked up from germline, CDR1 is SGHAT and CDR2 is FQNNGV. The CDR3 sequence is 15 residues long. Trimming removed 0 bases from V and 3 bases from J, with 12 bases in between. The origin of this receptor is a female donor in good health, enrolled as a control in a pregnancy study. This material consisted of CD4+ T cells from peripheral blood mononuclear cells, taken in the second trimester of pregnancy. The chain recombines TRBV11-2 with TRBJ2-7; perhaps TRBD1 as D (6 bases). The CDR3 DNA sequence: TGTGCCAGCAGCTTAGAAGGGGGTAGTGGCTACGAGCAGTACTTC. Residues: CASSLEGGSGYEQYF.